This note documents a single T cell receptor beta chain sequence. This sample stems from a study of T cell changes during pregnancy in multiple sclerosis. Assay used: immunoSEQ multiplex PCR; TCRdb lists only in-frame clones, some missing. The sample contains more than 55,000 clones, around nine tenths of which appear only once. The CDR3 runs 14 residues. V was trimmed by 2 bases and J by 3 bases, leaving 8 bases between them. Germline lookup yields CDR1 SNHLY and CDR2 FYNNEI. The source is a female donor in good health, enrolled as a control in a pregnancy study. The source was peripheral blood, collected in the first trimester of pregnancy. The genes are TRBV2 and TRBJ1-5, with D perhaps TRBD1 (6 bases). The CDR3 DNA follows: TGTGCCAGCAGTGAACACAGGGACAATCAGCCCCAGCATTTT. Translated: CASSEHRDNQPQHF.